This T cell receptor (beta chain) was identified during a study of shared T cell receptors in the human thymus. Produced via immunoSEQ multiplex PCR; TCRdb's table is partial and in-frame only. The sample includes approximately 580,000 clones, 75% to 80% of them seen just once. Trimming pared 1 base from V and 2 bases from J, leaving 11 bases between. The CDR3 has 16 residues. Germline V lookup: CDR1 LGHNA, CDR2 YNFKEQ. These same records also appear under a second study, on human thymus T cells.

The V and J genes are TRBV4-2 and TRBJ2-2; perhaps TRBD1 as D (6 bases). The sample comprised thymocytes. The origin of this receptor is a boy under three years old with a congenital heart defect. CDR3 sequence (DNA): TGTGCCAGCAGCCAAGGGGGACACCTAAACACCGGGGAGCTGTTTTTT. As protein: CASSQGGHLNTGELFF.